Listed below are T cell receptor beta chains from one sample, sequenced in a study of T cell responses to AZD1222 COVID-19 vaccine. The protocol was immunoSEQ multiplex PCR, while the TCRdb copy is restricted to in-frame clones and leaves out a portion. The sample yields 150,000 or so clones, more than 85% seen once. Material: peripheral blood, obtained on day 0 of AZD1222 vaccination. The receptors shown here come from an adult in good health. Each CDR3 is given with its conserved first and last residue. A D gene is named only where the DNA matches it firmly. Rows give clone size only sometimes, using once, few, many, or a class for an expanded clone.

TRBJ2-7	TRBV3-1/TRBV3-2	TRBD1	NA	TGTGCCAGCAGCCAAGGGGGTCAGGGGGTGCGCGAGCAGTACTTC	CASSQGGQGVREQYF
TRBJ2-7	TRBV29-1	NA	NA	TGCAGCGCTTCCGAGGACGGATACGAGCAGTACTTC	CSASEDGYEQYF
TRBJ1-4	TRBV5-1	NA	NA	TGCGCCAGCAGCTTTGGGCAGGGTAATGAAAAACTGTTTTTT	CASSFGQGNEKLFF
TRBJ2-1	TRBV7-3	TRBD2	NA	TGTGCCAGCAGCCAGTTAGCGGGAAACGTTGAGCAGTTCTTC	CASSQLAGNVEQFF
TRBJ2-1	TRBV10-3	NA	once	TGTGCCATCAGTGAGTCAATCCTCGATCGCGATAACAATGAGCAGTTCTTC	CAISESILDRDNNEQFF
TRBJ1-2	TRBV6-5	TRBD1	NA	TGTGCCAGCAGTTGGGCAGACAGGGACTATGGCTACACCTTC	CASSWADRDYGYTF
TRBJ1-5	TRBV5-1	NA	NA	TGCGCCAGCAGCTTGGACAGCAATCAGCCCCAGCATTTT	CASSLDSNQPQHF
TRBJ2-1	TRBV28	TRBD2	few	TGTGCCAGTCAATCTGGGGCTAGCGGATACAATGAGCAGTTCTTC	CASQSGASGYNEQFF
TRBJ2-2	TRBV7-9	NA	NA	TGTGCCAGCAGCTTTTACACCGGGGAGCTGTTTTTT	CASSFYTGELFF
TRBJ2-1	TRBV5-1	TRBD2	NA	TGCGCCAGCAGCTGGCTCGAGCGGGGGGCCAATGAGCGGTTCTTC	CASSWLERGANERFF
TRBJ2-3	TRBV5-1	TRBD2	NA	TGCGCCAGCAGCCCGAACCCTTTAGCGGGGGGGACAGATACGCAGTATTTT	CASSPNPLAGGTDTQYF
TRBJ1-4	TRBV7-6	NA	few	TGTGCCAGCAGCTACGGGGTGAATGAAAAACTGTTTTTT	CASSYGVNEKLFF